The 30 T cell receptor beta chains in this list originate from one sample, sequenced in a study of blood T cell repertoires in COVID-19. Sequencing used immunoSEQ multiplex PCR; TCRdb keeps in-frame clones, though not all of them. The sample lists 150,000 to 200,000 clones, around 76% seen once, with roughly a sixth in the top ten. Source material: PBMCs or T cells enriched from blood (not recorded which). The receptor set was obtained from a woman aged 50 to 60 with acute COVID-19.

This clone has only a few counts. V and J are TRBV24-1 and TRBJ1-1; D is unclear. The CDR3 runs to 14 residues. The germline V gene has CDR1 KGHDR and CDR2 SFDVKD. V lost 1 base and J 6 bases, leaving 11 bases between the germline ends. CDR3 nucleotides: TGTGCCACCAGTGATTTTAGAAACCCCCCTGAAGCTTTCTTT. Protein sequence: CATSDFRNPPEAFF.

CDR3 coding DNA: TGTGCCAGCAGCACGGGAAACCCCGAAGCTTTCTTT. It specifies CASSTGNPEAFF. The chain joins TRBV6-6 to TRBJ1-1; no definite D call. There are 12 residues in the CDR3. Trimming removed 6 bases from V and 8 bases from J, with 13 bases in between. Germline V gives CDR1 MNHNY, CDR2 SVGAGI (reference sequence).

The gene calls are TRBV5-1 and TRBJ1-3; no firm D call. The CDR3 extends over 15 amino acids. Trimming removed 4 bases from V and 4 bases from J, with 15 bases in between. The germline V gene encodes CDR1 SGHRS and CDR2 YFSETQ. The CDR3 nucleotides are TGCGCCAGCAGCACCGAGGTAGCGGGCGGAAACACCATATATTTT. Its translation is CASSTEVAGGNTIYF.

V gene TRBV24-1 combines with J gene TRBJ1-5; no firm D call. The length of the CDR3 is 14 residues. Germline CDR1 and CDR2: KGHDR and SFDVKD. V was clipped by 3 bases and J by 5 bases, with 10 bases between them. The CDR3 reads CATSDPTIDQPQHF. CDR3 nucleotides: TGTGCCACCAGTGATCCCACTATCGATCAGCCCCAGCATTTT.

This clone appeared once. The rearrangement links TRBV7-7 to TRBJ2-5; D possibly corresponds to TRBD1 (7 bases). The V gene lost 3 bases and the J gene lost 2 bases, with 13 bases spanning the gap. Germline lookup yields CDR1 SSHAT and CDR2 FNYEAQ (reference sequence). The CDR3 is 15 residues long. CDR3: CASSFAPGGQETQYF. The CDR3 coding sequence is TGTGCCAGCAGCTTCGCGCCAGGGGGGCAAGAGACCCAGTACTTC.

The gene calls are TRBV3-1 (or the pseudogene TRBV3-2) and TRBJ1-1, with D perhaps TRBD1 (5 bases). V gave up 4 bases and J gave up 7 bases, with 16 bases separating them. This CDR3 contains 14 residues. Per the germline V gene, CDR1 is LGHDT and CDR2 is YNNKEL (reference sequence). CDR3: CASSPSFGGDEAFF. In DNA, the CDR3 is TGTGCCAGCAGCCCTTCTTTCGGGGGGGATGAAGCTTTCTTT.

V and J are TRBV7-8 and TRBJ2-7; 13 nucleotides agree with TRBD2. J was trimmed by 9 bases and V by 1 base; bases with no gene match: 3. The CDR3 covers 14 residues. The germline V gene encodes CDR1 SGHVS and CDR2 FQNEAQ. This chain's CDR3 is CASSLVTSGGWQYV. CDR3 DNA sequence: TGTGCCAGCAGCTTAGTGACTAGCGGGGGGTGGCAGTACGTC.

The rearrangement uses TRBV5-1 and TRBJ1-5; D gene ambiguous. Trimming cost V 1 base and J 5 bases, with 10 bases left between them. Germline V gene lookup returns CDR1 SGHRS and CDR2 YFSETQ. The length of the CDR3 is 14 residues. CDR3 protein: CASSLWGADQPQHF. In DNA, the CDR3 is TGCGCCAGCAGCTTGTGGGGAGCGGATCAGCCCCAGCATTTT.

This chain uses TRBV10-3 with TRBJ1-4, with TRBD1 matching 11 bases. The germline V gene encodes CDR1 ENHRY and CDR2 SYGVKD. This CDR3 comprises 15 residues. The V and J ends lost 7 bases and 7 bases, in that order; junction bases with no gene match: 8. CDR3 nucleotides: TGTGCCATCACCTCAGGACAGGGGGCGGGTGAAAAACTGTTTTTT. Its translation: CAITSGQGAGEKLFF.

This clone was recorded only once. DNA for the CDR3: TGTGCCAGTAGTATAGATCAGGGGTCCTACAATGAGCAGTTCTTC. Protein: CASSIDQGSYNEQFF. The chain joins TRBV19 to TRBJ2-1, with D maybe TRBD1 (6 bases). V was trimmed by 0 bases and J by 1 base, leaving 7 bases between them. Germline assignment: CDR1 LNHDA and CDR2 SQIVND (reference sequence). This CDR3 comprises 15 residues.

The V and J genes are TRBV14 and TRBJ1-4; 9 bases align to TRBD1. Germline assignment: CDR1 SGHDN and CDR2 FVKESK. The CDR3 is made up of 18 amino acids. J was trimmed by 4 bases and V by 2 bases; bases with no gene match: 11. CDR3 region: CASSQHRGQGLLNEKLFF. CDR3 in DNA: TGTGCCAGCAGCCAACACCGGGGACAGGGCCTCCTTAATGAAAAACTGTTTTTT.

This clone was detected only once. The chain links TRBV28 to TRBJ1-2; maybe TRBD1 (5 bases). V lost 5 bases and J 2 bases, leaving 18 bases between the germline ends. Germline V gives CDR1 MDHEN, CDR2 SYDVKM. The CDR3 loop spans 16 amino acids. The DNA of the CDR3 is TGTGCCAGCAGTCCAGGGCCCTTATTATCCAACTATGGCTACACCTTC. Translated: CASSPGPLLSNYGYTF.

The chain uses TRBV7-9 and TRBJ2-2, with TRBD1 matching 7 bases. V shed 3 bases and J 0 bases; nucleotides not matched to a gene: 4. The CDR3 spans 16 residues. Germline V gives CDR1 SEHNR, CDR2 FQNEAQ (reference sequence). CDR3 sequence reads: CASSLRTGTNTGELFF. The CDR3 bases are TGTGCCAGCAGCTTGAGGACAGGAACGAACACCGGGGAGCTGTTTTTT. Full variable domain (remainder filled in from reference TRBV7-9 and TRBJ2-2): DTGVSQNPRHKITKRGQNVTFRCDPISEHNRLYWYRQTLGQGPEFLTYFQNEAQLEKSRLLSDRFSAERPKGSFSTLEIQRTEQGDSAMYLCASSLRTGTNTGELFFGEGSRLTVL.

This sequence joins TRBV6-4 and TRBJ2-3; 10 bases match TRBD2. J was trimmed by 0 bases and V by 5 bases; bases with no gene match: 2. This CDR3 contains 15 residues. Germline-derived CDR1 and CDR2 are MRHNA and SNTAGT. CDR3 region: CASSTTSGSTDTQYF. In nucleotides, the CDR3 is TGTGCCAGCAGTACGACTAGCGGGAGCACAGATACGCAGTATTTT.

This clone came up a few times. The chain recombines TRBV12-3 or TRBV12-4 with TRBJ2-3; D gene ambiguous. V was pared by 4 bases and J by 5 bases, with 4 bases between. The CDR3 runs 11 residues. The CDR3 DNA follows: TGTGCCAGCAGTTCTAGAGATACGCAGTATTTT. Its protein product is CASSSRDTQYF.

As DNA, the CDR3 is TGTGCCAGCAGCCCCACGGAAGCGGGGTACAATGAGCAGTTCTTC. Encoded protein: CASSPTEAGYNEQFF. The V and J genes are TRBV4-2 and TRBJ2-1; 7 nucleotides align to TRBD2. CDR3 length: 15 residues. V dropped 4 bases and J dropped 4; count of bases not matched to a gene: 7. In germline, CDR1 is LGHNA, CDR2 YNFKEQ.

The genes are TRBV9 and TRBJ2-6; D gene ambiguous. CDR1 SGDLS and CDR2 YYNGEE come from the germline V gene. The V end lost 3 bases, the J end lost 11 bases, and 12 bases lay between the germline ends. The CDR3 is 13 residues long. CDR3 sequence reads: CASSATHSYVLTF. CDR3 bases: TGTGCCAGCAGCGCCACCCACAGCTACGTCCTGACTTTC.

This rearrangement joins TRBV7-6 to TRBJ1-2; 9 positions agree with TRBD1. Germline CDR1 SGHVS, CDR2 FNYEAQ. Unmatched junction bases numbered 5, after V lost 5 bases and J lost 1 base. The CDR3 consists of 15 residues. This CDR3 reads CASSPGTGNNYGYTF. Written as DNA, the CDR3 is TGTGCCAGCAGCCCCGGGACAGGGAATAACTATGGCTACACCTTC.

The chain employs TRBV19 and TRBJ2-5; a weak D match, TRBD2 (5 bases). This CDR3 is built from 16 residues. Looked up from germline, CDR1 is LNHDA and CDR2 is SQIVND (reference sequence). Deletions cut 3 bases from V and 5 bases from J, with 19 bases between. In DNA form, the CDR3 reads TGTGCCAGTAGTATTTTCCCGGATGGGCGAGGGGAGACCCAGTACTTC. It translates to CASSIFPDGRGETQYF. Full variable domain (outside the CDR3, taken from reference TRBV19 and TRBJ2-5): DGGITQSPKYLFRKEGQNVTLSCEQNLNHDAMYWYRQDPGQGLRLIYYSQIVNDFQKGDIAEGYSVSREKKESFPLTVTSAQKNPTAFYLCASSIFPDGRGETQYFGPGTRLLVL.

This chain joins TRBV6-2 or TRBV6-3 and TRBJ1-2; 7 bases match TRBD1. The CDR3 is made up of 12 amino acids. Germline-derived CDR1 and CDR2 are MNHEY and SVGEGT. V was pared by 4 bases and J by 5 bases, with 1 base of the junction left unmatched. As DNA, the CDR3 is TGTGCCAGCAGTTCGACAGGGTATGGCTACACCTTC. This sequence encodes CASSSTGYGYTF.

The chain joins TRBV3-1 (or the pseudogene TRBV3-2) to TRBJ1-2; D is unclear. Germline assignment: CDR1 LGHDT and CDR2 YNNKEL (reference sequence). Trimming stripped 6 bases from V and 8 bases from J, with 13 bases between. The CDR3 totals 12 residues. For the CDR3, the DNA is TGTGCCAGCAGGGAGGTTGGCGGGGGCTACACCTTC. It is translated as CASREVGGGYTF.

CDR3 in DNA: TGTGCCACCCTGGACAGGGGGAAACTTAGCAATCAGCCCCAGCATTTT. Its translation: CATLDRGKLSNQPQHF. This chain joins TRBV19 and TRBJ1-5, with 10 bases lining up with TRBD1. Germline CDR1 and CDR2: LNHDA and SQIVND (reference sequence). V was pared by 10 bases and J by 0 bases, with 9 bases of the junction left unmatched. This CDR3 has 16 residues.

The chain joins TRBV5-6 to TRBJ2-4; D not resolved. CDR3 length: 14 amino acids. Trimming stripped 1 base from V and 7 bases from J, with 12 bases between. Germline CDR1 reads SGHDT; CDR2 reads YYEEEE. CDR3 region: CASSLTHSANIQYF. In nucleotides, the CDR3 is TGTGCCAGCAGCTTGACCCACAGTGCCAACATTCAGTACTTC.

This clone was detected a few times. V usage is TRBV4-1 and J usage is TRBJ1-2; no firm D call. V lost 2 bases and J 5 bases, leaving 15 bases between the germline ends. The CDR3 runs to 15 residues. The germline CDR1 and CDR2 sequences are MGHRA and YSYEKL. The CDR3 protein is CASSQSPQSTYGYTF. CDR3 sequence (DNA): TGCGCCAGCAGCCAATCCCCACAGAGCACTTATGGCTACACCTTC.

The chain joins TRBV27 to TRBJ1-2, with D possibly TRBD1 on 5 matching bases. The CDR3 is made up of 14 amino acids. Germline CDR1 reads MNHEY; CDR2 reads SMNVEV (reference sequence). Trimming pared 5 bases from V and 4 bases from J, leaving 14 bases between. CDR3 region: CASSRETGGYGYTF. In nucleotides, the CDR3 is TGTGCCAGCAGTAGAGAAACAGGCGGCTATGGCTACACCTTC.

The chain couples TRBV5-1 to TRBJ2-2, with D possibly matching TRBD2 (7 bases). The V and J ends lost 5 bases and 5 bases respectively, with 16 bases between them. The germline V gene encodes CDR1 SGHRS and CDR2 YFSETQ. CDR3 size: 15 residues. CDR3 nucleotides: TGCGCCAGCAGACCGGGGGGCGCGGGGACCGGGGAGCTGTTTTTT. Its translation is CASRPGGAGTGELFF. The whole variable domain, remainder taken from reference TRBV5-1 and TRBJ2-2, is KAGVTQTPRYLIKTRGQQVTLSCSPISGHRSVSWYQQTPGQGLQFLFEYFSETQRNKGNFPGRFSGRQFSNSRSEMNVSTLELGDSALYLCASRPGGAGTGELFFGEGSRLTVL.

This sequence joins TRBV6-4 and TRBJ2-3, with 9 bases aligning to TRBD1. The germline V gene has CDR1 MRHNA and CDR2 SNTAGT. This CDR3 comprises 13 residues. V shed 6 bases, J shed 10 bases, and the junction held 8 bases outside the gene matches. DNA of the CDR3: TGTGCCAGCAGCGGATCGGGACAGGGACCGCAGTATTTT. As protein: CASSGSGQGPQYF.

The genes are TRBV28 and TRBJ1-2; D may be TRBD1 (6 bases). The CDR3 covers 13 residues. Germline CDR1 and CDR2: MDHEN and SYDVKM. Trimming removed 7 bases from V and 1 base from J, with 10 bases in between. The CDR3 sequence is CASKSGVNYGYTF. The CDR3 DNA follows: TGTGCCAGCAAGTCAGGGGTTAACTATGGCTACACCTTC.

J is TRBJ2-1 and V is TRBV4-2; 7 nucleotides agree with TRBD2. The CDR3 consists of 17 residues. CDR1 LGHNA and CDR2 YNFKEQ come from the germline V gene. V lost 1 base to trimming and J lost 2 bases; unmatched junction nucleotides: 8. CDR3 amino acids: CASSQVSRGSTYNEQFF. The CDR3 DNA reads TGTGCCAGCAGCCAAGTCTCGCGGGGGAGTACCTACAATGAGCAGTTCTTC.

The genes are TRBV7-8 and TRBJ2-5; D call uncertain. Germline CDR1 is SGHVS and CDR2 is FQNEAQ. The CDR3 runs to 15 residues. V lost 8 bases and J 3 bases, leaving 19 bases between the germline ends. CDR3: CASRPLRFLEETQYF. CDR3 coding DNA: TGTGCCAGCCGCCCCCTACGGTTTTTGGAAGAGACCCAGTACTTC.